The rows below give T cell receptor beta chains drawn from one sample of a study of patients and donors after allogeneic stem cell transplantation. One entry per CDR3 protein results from TCRdb running MiXCR on the RT-PCR reads. This sample yields about 230,000 distinct CDR3 sequences, of which roughly an eighth are seen a single time; around 10% belongs to the top ten. The sequencing input was blood, either unsorted or a sorted T cell fraction (not recorded which). These receptors all stem from a human donor who was either an allogeneic HSCT recipient or a stem cell or donor lymphocyte infusion donor (not recorded which). It is not recorded whose cells these are; they may come from a transplant donor. The CDR3 runs from the conserved cysteine through the conserved F or W. Fields, in order: D gene, V gene, clone size, J gene, CDR3 DNA, CDR3 protein. D genes are given only for firm matches. Size tells how often a clone was seen (once, few, many) or the class of an expanded clone, and some rows leave it out.

>TRBD2|TRBV5-1|.|TRBJ2-7
TGCGCCAGCAGCACTTCCGGGACTAGCAGGAGGGAGCAGTACTTC
CASSTSGTSRREQYF
>TRBD1|TRBV12-3/TRBV12-4|many|TRBJ2-3
TGTGCCAGCAGCCCGGGACAGACCCCCAGGGATACGCAGTATTTT
CASSPGQTPRDTQYF
>TRBD1|TRBV4-3|.|TRBJ1-2
TGCGCCAGCAGCCGAAACCTGGACAGGGAGGGTGGCTACACCTTC
CASSRNLDREGGYTF
>TRBD2|TRBV7-9|many|TRBJ2-1
TGTGCCAGCAGCACCGGACTAGCCGGATACAATGAGCAGTTCTTC
CASSTGLAGYNEQFF
>.|TRBV7-9|few|TRBJ1-1
TGTGCCAGCAGCTTAGGAGCAGGGAGGGGCACTGAAGCTTTCTTT
CASSLGAGRGTEAFF
>.|TRBV7-9|.|TRBJ1-1
TGTGCCAGCAGCTTAGAGGGGCAGGGGATAACTTTCTTT
CASSLEGQGITFF
>TRBD2|TRBV5-1|many|TRBJ2-7
TGCGCCAGCAGCAGGGCGGGAGGGCCAGGCGAGCAGTACTTC
CASSRAGGPGEQYF
>.|TRBV7-8|.|TRBJ1-2
TGTGCCAGCACGTTCGACTTTAACTATGGCTACACCTTC
CASTFDFNYGYTF
>.|TRBV12-3/TRBV12-4|many|TRBJ1-4
TGTGCCAGCAGCACAGGGACGAATGAAAAACTGTTTTTT
CASSTGTNEKLFF
>.|TRBV15|.|TRBJ2-7
TGTGCCACCAGCACCCCCCCGCGCACCCCAACCTACGAGCAGTACTTC
CATSTPPRTPTYEQYF
>.|TRBV29-1|few|TRBJ2-7
TGCAGCGCCACGGGGGCGTCGGCGGGAGCAGCCTACGAGCAGTACTTC
CSATGASAGAAYEQYF